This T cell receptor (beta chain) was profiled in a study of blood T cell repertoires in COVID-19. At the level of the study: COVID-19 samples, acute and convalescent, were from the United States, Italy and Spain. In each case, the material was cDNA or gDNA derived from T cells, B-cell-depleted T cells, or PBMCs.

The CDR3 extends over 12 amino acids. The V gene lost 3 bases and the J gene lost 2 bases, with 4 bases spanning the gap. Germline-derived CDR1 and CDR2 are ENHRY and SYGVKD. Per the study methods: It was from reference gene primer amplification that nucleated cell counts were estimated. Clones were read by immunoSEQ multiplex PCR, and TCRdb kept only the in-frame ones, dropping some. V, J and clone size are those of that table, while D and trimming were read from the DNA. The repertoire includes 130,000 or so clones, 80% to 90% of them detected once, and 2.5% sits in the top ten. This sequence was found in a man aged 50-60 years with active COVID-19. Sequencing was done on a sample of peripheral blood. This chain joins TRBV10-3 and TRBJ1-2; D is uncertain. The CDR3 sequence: CAISEQNYGYTF. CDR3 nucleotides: TGTGCCATCAGTGAACAAAACTATGGCTACACCTTC.